This TCR beta chain derives from a study of cytomegalovirus exposure and HLA in healthy donors (dated by TCRdb to 2017 to 2019). About the investigation overall: The 700 or so repertoires of the first cohort and the 120 validation repertoires were produced on the same platform, according to a later analysis. A separate validation cohort of approximately 130 different subjects was used in addition to the roughly 670-subject first cohort. To predict cytomegalovirus infection status, the study combined high-throughput TCR immunosequencing, statistical association of individual TCRs with disease status, and machine learning. The aim of the study was to test whether cataloging public T cell receptors could identify signatures of past pathogen exposure.

Library prep was done by the immunoSEQ multiplex PCR assay. The paper's data handling went like this. A statistical classification framework was built for diagnosing cytomegalovirus status from the catalog of TCR beta chain sequences. As stored in TCRdb, this immuneACCESS dataset retains in-frame rearrangements with V and J assigned. A fraction of the clones does not appear; measured against another copy, unresolved V genes explain less than half of the discrepancy, and the remainder lacks a known reason. V, J and clone size reflect that table, while D and trimming were determined from the DNA. In this sample the table shows 200,000 or so clones, approximately 84% of which occur a single time. Of the sample, 6% to 9% is held by the ten largest clones. CDR1 MGHDK and CDR2 SYGVNS are derived from the germline V gene. Including cysteine and phenylalanine, the CDR3 has 13 amino acids. Just CDR3 DNA is preserved here, 39 bases in frame from base 1. Trimming costs V 5 bases and J 5 bases, and their ends lie 10 bases apart.

Study-level results and caveats: Most TCR sequences were observed very rarely across donors, whereas some public TCRs were present in many individuals. In a later analysis, TCRs clustered in the first cohort were found to also tend to co-occur in the 130 or so validation repertoires, with over 90% of cluster scores above 0. It was suggested by the authors that the approach could potentially be generalized to other disease states and immunological phenotypes. A few of the identified cytomegalovirus-associated TCR beta chains were confirmed in vitro to be specific for cytomegalovirus antigens. The study listed 150 to 200 TCR beta chains as associated with cytomegalovirus. The classifier was reported to diagnose cytomegalovirus status with high specificity and sensitivity in both the original cohort and the validation cohort. A later analysis had no HLA typing for the validation cohort, so co-occurrence there was scored across all 120 repertoires.

The donors were included in the validation cohort of roughly 120 subjects, a group kept apart from the roughly 670-subject first cohort. A word on this clone: Its antigen remains unidentified. Base qualities are not at hand, and no much larger clone is one base apart.

Material for sequencing was PBMCs. The TCR comes from a man between 18 and 35 years old in good health and CMV-seropositive. The V gene is TRBV25-1 and the J gene is TRBJ2-1, with the D gene too uncertain to name. The CDR3: CASSKRVNNEQFF. The DNA sequence reads TGTGCCAGCAGTAAAAGAGTTAACAATGAGCAGTTCTTC.